What follows is one T cell receptor (beta chain) and its context. In its sample, this clonotype was seen many times. Its antigen remains undetermined. Per-nucleotide qualities are absent, and no much larger clonotype sits a single base away. Every donor in the study was a healthy Caucasian. The twin cohort consisted of three pairs of female monozygotic twins, all aged roughly 18 to 29 years. CD4+ and CD8+ T cell populations were isolated with positive isolation kits from Invitrogen. This entry is derived from a study of identical twins (TCRdb year 2016). With regard to the full study: TCR alpha and beta repertoires from monozygotic twins, unrelated adults of various ages and cord blood were deep-sequenced to test whether fetal clonotypes persist. To rule out contamination, the twin experiments were replicated at different times with different library preparation protocols. Study-wide conclusions, independent of this receptor: Because the same donors could not be followed over many years, the conclusions depended on cross-sectional statistical analysis. Abundant cord blood beta clonotypes carried fewer insertions; young adult naive repertoires showed a weaker similar trend, while memory repertoires showed none. In monozygotic twins, recombination models systematically underestimated out-of-frame TCR alpha sharing, but the models matched the sharing seen between unrelated individuals. Compared with coincidental sharing between unrelated individuals, an excess of low generation-probability sequences was observed among out-of-frame TCR alpha sequences shared between twins. Invariant T cells such as MAIT and iNKT could partly confound zero-insertion analyses, though diverse VJ usage argued against this for most clonotypes. In beta out-of-frame sequences, excess twin sharing was weaker, because having fewer shared sequences lowered the signal-to-noise ratio.

Library prep was done by 5' RACE. These reads were obtained on an Illumina HiSeq 2000. Template switching added a universal primer binding site, and the final cDNA carried a unique molecular identifier that allowed TCR cDNA molecules to be counted accurately. Specific primers in the conserved constant-segment region were used to synthesize first-strand cDNA for the TCR alpha and beta chains. To control for contamination, every cDNA library was double barcoded, receiving both a SMART-Mk sample barcode and Illumina barcodes. TruSeq adapter sequences along with Illumina sample barcodes were introduced in two successive PCR steps. The Illumina HiSeq platform was used with custom primers to sequence TCR alpha and beta cDNA libraries. As for the authors' bioinformatics: MiGEC processed the raw reads to extract unique molecular identifiers, while MiXCR was used to determine the CDR3 positions. For each individual, recombination models were inferred using an EM algorithm with the repgenHMM and IGoR tools. The analysis of shared clonotypes was done with the tcR package in R, with sharing normalized by the product of cloneset sizes. Out-of-frame nonproductive sequences were analyzed to study raw recombination free of thymic and clonal selection effects. The public reads were reprocessed in TCRdb via fastp at Q25 and MiXCR, keeping in-frame beta chains. Each entry merges the rows of one CDR3 protein and shows their most common DNA and genes. The V and J calls and clone size are TCRdb's, not the authors'. The sample profile shows 450,000 or so distinct CDR3 sequences; 24% of them were found once. The ten most abundant clones make up approximately 2.9% of the sample.

These same records also appear under a second study, on T cells expressing NK-cell markers. As that second paper reports: In sorted CD3+CD56+NKG2C+, CD3+CD56+NKG2C- and CD3+CD56-NKG2C+ T-cell subsets from several donors, TCR beta-chain repertoires were profiled. Of the eight sequenced donors, seven were found to be HCMV-seropositive and one was found to be HCMV-seronegative. To restrict sorting to alphabetaTCR-expressing T cells, an anti-gammadeltaTCR antibody was added in several experiments. In six donors, the dominant CD3+CD56+NKG2C+ clonotypes were among the top 10 CD8+ clonotypes and accounted for roughly 1.0-8% of CD8+ T cells. Those dominant clonotypes were again the most abundant among CD3+CD56-NKG2C+ cells in a few donors, at about 28.3-65%. Whether the expanded NKG2C-expressing T cell clones were specific for HCMV antigens was left unclear. All eight donors whose samples were sequenced were randomly selected healthy volunteers, three of them men and five women. To determine HCMV serostatus, a commercial ELISA kit was used to detect HCMV-specific IgG in serum. MIGEC handled demultiplexing of the reads and grouping by UMI, while MiTCR was used to assemble and quantify clonotypes. To exclude erroneous sequences, any TCR cDNA sequence not supported by at least two reads was discarded. The tcR package was used for downstream repertoire analysis, with clonotypes matched between fractions based on CDR3 nucleotide sequence plus V segment. Antigen specificity was annotated against VDJdb with VDJmatch, allowing one amino acid substitution in CDR3.

This TCR came from a woman aged 18-29 years in good health. Input material: CD4+ T cells sorted from blood.

The CDR3 reads CASSYGGWADTQYF. The DNA sequence is given as TGTGCCAGCAGTTATGGGGGCTGGGCAGATACGCAGTATTTT. The V and J segments used are TRBV6-5 and TRBJ2-3; the D segment could be TRBD1, given 6 matching bases. V gives up 3 bases and J gives up 4 bases, and the segment between their germline ends measures 11 bases. CDR1 and CDR2, per the germline V gene, are MNHEY and SVGAGI. The CDR3 starts with the cysteine, ends with the phenylalanine, and has 14 residues. The only DNA kept is the CDR3, 42 bases in frame from the first base.